This TCR beta chain is drawn from a study of OX40 agonist ivuxolimab in advanced cancers. As for the study in general: The drug used for patients, ivuxolimab, was an agonistic anti-OX40 (CD134) antibody. Ivuxolimab was administered intravenously to patients at 0.01 to 10 mg/kg every 2 weeks. Three patients, one with hepatocellular carcinoma and two with cutaneous melanoma, achieved partial responses.

This CDR3 comprises 15 residues. V lost 0 bases, J lost 4 bases, and 12 bases lay in between. Germline V lookup: CDR1 SGHRS, CDR2 YFSETQ. This table comes from immunoSEQ multiplex PCR, and its TCRdb copy is limited to in-frame clones, with some not included. The data hold some 110,000 clones, with about 90% observed a single time. At cycle 4 day 1, cycle 7 day 1, and baseline, blood was sampled. This sequence was found in an adult with an advanced solid tumor such as melanoma, head and neck, liver or kidney cancer. The chain carries TRBV5-1 and TRBJ2-3; the D gene is possibly TRBD1 (5 bases). Specimen: CD4+ or CD8+ T cells sorted from blood, collected in a trial of the OX40 agonist ivuxolimab. The CDR3, as DNA: TGCGCCAGCAGCTTGGGCGACAGTAGCTCAGATACGCAGTATTTT. The encoded protein is CASSLGDSSSDTQYF.